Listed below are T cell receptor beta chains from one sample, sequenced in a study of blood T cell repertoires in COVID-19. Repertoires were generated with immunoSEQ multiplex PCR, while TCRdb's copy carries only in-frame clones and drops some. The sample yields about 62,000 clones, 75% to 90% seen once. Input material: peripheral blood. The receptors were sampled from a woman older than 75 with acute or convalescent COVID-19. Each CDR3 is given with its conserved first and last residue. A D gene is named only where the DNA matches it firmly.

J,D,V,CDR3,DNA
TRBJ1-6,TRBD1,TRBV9,CASSGSGTENSPLHF,TGTGCCAGCAGCGGGTCAGGGACAGAGAATTCACCCCTCCACTTT
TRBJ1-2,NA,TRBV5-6,CASSTGLWGYTF,TGTGCCAGCAGCACAGGGTTGTGGGGCTACACCTTC
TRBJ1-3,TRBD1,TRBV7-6,CASTGTGDSGNTIYF,TGTGCCAGCACCGGGACAGGAGACTCTGGAAACACCATATATTTT
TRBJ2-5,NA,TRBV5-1,CASSSGQRQETQYF,TGCGCCAGCAGCTCGGGACAAAGACAAGAGACCCAGTACTTC
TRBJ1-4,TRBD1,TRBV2,CASSEQGQGLEKLFF,TGTGCCAGCAGTGAACAGGGACAGGGTTTAGAAAAACTGTTTTTT
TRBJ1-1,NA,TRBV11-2,CASRSGTEAFF,TGTGCCAGCCGATCGGGGACTGAAGCTTTCTTT
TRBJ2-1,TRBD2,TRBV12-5,CASCNETTLAGGYSSYNEQFF,TGTGCTAGTTGCAATGAAACGACGTTAGCGGGGGGTTACAGCTCCTACAATGAGCAGTTCTTC
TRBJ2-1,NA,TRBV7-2,CASSLAGGAYNEQFF,TGTGCCAGCAGCTTAGCGGGAGGAGCCTACAATGAGCAGTTCTTC
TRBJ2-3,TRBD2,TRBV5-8,CASSQGTSWTDTQYF,TGTGCCAGCAGCCAGGGGACTAGTTGGACAGATACGCAGTATTTT
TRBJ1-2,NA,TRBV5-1,CASSSGLNYGYTF,TGCGCCAGCAGCTCAGGCCTTAACTATGGCTACACCTTC